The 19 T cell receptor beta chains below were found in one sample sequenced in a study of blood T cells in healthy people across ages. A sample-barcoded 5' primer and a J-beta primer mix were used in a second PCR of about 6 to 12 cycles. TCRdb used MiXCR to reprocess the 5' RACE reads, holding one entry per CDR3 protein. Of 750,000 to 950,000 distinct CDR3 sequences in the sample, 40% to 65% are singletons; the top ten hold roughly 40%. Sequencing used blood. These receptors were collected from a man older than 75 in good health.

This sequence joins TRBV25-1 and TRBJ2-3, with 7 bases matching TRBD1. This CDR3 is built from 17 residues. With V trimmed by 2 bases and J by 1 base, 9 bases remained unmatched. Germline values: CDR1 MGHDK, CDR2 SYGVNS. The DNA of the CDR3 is TGTGCCAGCAGTGAAAGGGGGCAGCTCCCTCGCACAGATACGCAGTATTTT. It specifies CASSERGQLPRTDTQYF.

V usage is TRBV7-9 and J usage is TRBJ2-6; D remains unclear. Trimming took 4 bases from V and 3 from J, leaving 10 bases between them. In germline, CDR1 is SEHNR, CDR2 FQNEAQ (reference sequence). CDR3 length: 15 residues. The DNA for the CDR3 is TGTGCCAGCAGCTCGCCGGGTGGTGGGGCCAACGTCCTGACTTTC. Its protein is CASSSPGGGANVLTF. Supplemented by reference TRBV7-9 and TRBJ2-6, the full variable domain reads DTGVSQNPRHKITKRGQNVTFRCDPISEHNRLYWYRQTLGQGPEFLTYFQNEAQLEKSRLLSDRFSAERPKGSFSTLEIQRTEQGDSAMYLCASSSPGGGANVLTFGAGSRLTVL.

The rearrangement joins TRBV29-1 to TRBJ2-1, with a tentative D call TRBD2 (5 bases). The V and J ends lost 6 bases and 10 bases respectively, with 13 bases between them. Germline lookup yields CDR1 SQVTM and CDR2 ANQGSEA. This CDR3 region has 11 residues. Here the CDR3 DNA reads TGCAGCGTGGTGCGGGCAGGAGAGCAGTTCTTC. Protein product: CSVVRAGEQFF.

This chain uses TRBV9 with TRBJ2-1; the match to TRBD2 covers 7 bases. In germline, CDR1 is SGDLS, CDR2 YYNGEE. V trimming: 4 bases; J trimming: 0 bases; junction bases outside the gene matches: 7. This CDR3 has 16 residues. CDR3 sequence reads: CASSKVAGPSYNEQFF. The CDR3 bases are TGTGCCAGCAGCAAGGTAGCGGGCCCCTCCTACAATGAGCAGTTCTTC.

The CDR3 spells CSVDPDGTGVYF. The CDR3 DNA reads TGCAGCGTAGACCCCGATGGGACAGGGGTGTACTTC. The chain links TRBV29-1 to TRBJ2-5, with 10 bases that match TRBD1. Germline CDR1 is SQVTM and CDR2 is ANQGSEA. CDR3 size: 12 residues. V gave up 6 bases and J gave up 13 bases; unmatched junction bases: 11.

CDR3 DNA sequence: TGTGCCAGCAGCTTAGAAAGGGTTAGAGAGACCCAGTACTTC. Residues: CASSLERVRETQYF. V is TRBV7-2 and J is TRBJ2-5; D unclear. V shed 1 base and J shed 4 bases, with 10 bases lying between them. This CDR3 spans 14 amino acids. In germline, CDR1 is SGHTA, CDR2 FQGNSA.

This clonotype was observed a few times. The CDR3 sequence: CASSQDVDSRATQYF. As DNA, the CDR3 is TGTGCCAGCAGCCAAGATGTTGACAGCCGGGCGACCCAGTACTTC. The V gene is TRBV14, the J gene TRBJ2-7; possibly TRBD1 for D (5 bases). With the DNA end fitting TRBJ2-5 better, the J assignment may be wrong. The CDR3 runs 15 residues. In germline, CDR1 is SGHDN, CDR2 FVKESK.

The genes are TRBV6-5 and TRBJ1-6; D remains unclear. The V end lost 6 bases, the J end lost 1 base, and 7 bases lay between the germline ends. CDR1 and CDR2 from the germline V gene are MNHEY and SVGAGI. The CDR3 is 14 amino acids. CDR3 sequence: CASSPYSYNSPLHF. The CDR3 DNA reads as TGTGCCAGCAGCCCGTATTCCTATAATTCACCCCTCCACTTT.

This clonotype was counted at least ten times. The CDR3 coding sequence is TGTGCCAGCAGTTTCCCGGTGGGCGAGCAGTTCTTC. Residues: CASSFPVGEQFF. V gene TRBV7-2 combines with J gene TRBJ2-1, with D unresolved. Germline assignment: CDR1 SGHTA and CDR2 FQGNSA. The CDR3 consists of 12 residues. V lost 6 bases to trimming and J lost 10 bases, with 13 bases between them. The variable domain in full, completed from reference TRBV7-2 and TRBJ2-1, reads GAGVSQSPSNKVTEKGKDVELRCDPISGHTALYWYRQSLGQGLEFLIYFQGNSAPDKSGLPSDRFSAERTGGSVSTLTIQRTQQEDSAVYLCASSFPVGEQFFGPGTRLTVL.

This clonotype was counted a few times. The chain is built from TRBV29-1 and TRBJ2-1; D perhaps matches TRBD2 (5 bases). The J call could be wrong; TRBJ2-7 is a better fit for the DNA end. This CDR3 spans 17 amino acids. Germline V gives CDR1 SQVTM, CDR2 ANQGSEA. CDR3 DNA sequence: TGCAGCGCCTCCCCGGTCCTTCGTCCTAGCTCCTACAATGAGCAGTACTTC. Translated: CSASPVLRPSSYNEQYF.

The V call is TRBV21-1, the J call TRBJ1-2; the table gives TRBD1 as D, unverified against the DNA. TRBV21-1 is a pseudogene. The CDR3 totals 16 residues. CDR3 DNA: TGTGCCAGCAGCCCCCCGGAGGAGGGGGAAGTCCATGGCTACACCTTC. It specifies CASSPPEEGEVHGYTF.

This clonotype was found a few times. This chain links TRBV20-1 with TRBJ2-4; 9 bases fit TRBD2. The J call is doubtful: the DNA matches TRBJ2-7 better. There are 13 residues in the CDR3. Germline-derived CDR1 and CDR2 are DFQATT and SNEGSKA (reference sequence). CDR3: CSASGLATGEQYF. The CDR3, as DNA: TGCAGTGCCTCTGGACTAGCGACGGGCGAGCAGTACTTC.

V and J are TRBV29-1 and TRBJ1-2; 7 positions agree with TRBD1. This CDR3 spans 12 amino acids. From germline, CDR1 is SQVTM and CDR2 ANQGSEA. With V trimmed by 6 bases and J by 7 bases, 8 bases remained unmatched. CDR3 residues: CSVRTGSCGYTF. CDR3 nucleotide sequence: TGCAGCGTCAGGACAGGCTCTTGTGGCTACACCTTC.

CDR3 residues: CASSPGRENIQYF. Written as DNA, the CDR3 is TGTGCCAGCAGCCCGGGTAGGGAGAACATTCAGTACTTC. The rearrangement joins TRBV12-3 or TRBV12-4 to TRBJ2-7, with D possibly matching TRBD2 (5 bases). The J call is in doubt because the DNA end fits TRBJ2-4 better. The CDR3 is 13 amino acids.

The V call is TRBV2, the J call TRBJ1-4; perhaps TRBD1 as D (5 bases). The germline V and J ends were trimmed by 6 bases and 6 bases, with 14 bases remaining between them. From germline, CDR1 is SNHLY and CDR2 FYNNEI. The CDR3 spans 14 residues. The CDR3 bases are TGTGCCAGCAGCACGGGACCGCGAGATGAAAAACTGTTTTTT. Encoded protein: CASSTGPRDEKLFF.

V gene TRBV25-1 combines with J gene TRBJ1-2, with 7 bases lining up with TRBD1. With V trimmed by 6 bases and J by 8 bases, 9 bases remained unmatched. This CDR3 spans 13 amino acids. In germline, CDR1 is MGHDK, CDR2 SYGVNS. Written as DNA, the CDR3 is TGTGCCAGCAGCGGGACAGCTGATCGAGGCTACACCTTC. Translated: CASSGTADRGYTF.

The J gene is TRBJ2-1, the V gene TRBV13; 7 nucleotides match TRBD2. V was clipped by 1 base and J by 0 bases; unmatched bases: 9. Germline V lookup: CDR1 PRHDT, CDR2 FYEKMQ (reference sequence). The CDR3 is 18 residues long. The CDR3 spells CASSLAFVGGSSYNEQFF. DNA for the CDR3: TGTGCCAGCAGCTTAGCATTTGTCGGCGGGAGCTCCTACAATGAGCAGTTCTTC. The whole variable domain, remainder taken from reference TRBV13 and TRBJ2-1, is AAGVIQSPRHLIKEKRETATLKCYPIPRHDTVYWYQQGPGQDPQFLISFYEKMQSDKGSIPDRFSAQQFSDYHSELNMSSLELGDSALYFCASSLAFVGGSSYNEQFFGPGTRLTVL.

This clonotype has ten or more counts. The CDR3 sequence: CASSAGTAGSYEQYF. The DNA of the CDR3 is TGTGCCAGCAGCGCGGGGACAGCGGGGTCCTACGAGCAGTACTTC. This sequence joins TRBV9 and TRBJ2-7; either TRBD1 or TRBD2 may fit D (7 bases each). The germline gives CDR1 SGDLS, CDR2 YYNGEE. V lost 3 bases, J lost 1 base, and 14 bases lay in between. The CDR3 is 15 amino acids.

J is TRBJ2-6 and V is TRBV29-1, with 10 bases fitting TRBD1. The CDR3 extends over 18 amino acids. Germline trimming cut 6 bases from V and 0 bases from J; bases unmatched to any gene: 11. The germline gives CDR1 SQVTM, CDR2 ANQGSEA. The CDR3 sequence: CSVRDRGTANSGANVLTF. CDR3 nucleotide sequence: TGCAGCGTGAGGGACAGGGGAACCGCGAACTCTGGGGCCAACGTCCTGACTTTC.